The clone carrying this TCR beta chain turned up a few times. Its target is not known. These data belong to a study of T cells in Graves' hyperthyroidism and ophthalmopathy. Study observations and caveats: Blood held most thyroid clonotypes expanded above 0.001 frequency. Ophthalmopathy cases were set apart from stable hyperthyroidism by a 13 V-J model.

V gave up 4 bases and J gave up 2 bases, with 12 bases separating them. In germline, CDR1 is MNHNY, CDR2 SVGAGI (reference sequence). CDR3 length: 15 residues. Using RNA transcripts as the source, TCR beta CDR3 regions were amplified. HTBI primers were the set used in a first-round RT-PCR of the TCR CDR3. Each CDR3 protein gets one entry after TCRdb re-called the multiplex PCR reads with MiXCR. This table has 650,000 to 800,000 distinct CDR3 sequences, about 45% appearing once. The study excluded patients with uncontrolled infection, other autoimmune disease, pregnancy or lactation. Material: peripheral blood or thyroid tissue (not recorded which). This receptor was obtained from an adult man with Graves' disease, either hyperthyroidism or ophthalmopathy (not recorded which). This chain uses TRBV6-6 with TRBJ1-5; no reliable D call. The CDR3 region has the DNA TGTGCCAGCAGTTCCCCGGACCTTGGCAATCAGCCCCAGCATTTT. Translating it yields CASSSPDLGNQPQHF.